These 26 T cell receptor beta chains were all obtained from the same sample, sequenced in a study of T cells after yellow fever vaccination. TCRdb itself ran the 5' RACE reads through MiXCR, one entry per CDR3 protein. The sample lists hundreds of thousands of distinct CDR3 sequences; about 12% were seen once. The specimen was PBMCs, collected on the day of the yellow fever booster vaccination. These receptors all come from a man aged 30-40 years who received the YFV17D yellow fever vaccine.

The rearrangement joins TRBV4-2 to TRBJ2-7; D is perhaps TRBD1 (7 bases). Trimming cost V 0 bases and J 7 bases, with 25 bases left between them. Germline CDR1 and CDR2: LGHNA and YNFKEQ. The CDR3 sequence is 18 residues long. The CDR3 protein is CASSQDPLQGEVPVEQYF. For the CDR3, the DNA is TGTGCCAGCAGCCAAGATCCCCTTCAGGGGGAGGTCCCCGTGGAGCAGTACTTC.

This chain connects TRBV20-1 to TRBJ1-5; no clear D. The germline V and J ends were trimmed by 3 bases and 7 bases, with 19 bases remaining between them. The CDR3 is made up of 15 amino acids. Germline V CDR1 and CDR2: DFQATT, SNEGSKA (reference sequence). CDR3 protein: CSARAPNSRGQPQHF. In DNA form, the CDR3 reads TGCAGTGCTAGGGCACCTAACTCTCGGGGACAGCCCCAGCATTTT.

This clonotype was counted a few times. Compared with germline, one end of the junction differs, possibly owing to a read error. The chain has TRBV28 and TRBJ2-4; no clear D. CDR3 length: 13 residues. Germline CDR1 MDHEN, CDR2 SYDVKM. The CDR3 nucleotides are TGTGCCAGCAGTTTAAGCATGGGGAAGACACCCGGGTTC. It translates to CASSLSMGKTPGF.

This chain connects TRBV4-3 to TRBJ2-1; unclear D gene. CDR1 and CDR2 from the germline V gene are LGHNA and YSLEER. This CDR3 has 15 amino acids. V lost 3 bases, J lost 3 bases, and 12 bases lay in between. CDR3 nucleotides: TGCGCCAGCAGCCAGGCGCTGAATCTCTACAATGAGCAGTTCTTC. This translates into CASSQALNLYNEQFF.

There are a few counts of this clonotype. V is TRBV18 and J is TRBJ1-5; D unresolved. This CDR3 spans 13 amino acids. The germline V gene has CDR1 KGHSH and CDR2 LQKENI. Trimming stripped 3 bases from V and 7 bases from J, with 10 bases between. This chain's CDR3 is CASSPLQEQPQHF. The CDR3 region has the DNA TGTGCCAGCTCACCCCTACAAGAACAGCCCCAGCATTTT.

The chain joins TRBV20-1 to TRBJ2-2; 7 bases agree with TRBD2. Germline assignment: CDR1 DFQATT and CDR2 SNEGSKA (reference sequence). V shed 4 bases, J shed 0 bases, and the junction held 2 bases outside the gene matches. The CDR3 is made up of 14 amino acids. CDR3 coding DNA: TGCAGTGCTATCGGGAGGTCGAACACCGGGGAGCTGTTTTTT. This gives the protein CSAIGRSNTGELFF.

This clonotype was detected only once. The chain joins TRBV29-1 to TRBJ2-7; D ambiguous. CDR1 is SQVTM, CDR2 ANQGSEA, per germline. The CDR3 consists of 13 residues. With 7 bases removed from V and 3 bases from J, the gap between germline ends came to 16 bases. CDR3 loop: CSATGRSSYEQYF. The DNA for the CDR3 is TGCAGCGCCACCGGCAGATCAAGCTACGAGCAGTACTTC.

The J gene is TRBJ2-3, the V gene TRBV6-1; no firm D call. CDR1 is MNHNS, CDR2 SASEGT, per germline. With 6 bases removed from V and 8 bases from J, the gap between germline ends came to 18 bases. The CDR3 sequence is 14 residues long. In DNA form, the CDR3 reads TGTGCCAGCAGGGGCGGTACGTCCCCGGGTACGCAGTATTTT. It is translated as CASRGGTSPGTQYF.

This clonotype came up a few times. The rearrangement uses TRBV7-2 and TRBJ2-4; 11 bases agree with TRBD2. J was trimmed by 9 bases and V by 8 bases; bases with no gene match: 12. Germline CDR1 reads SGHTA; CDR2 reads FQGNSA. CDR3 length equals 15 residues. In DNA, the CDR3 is TGTGCCAGCCTCCCGGCGGCTAGCGGGAGGAGCATTCAGTACTTC. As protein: CASLPAASGRSIQYF.

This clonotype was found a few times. The CDR3 region is CASTLGRGNYNEQFF. In nucleotides, the CDR3 is TGTGCCAGCACCCTCGGGCGCGGAAATTACAATGAGCAGTTCTTC. The gene calls are TRBV7-2 and TRBJ2-1; unclear D gene. Looked up from germline, CDR1 is SGHTA and CDR2 is FQGNSA. The CDR3 runs to 15 residues. V lost 7 bases and J lost 4, with 17 bases in between.

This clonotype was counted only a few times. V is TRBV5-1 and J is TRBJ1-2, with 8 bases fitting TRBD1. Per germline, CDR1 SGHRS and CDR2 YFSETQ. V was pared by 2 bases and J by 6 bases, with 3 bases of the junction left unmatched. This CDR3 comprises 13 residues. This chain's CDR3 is CASSFGQGDGYTF. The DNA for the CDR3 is TGCGCCAGCAGCTTCGGACAGGGTGATGGCTACACCTTC.

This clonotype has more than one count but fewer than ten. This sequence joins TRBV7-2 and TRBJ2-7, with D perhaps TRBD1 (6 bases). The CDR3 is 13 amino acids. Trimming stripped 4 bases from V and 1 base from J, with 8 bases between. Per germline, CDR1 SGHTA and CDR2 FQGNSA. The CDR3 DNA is TGTGCCAGCAGCTGGACAGAATCCTACGAGCAGTACTTC. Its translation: CASSWTESYEQYF. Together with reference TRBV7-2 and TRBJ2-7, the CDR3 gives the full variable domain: GAGVSQSPSNKVTEKGKDVELRCDPISGHTALYWYRQSLGQGLEFLIYFQGNSAPDKSGLPSDRFSAERTGGSVSTLTIQRTQQEDSAVYLCASSWTESYEQYFGPGTRLTVT.

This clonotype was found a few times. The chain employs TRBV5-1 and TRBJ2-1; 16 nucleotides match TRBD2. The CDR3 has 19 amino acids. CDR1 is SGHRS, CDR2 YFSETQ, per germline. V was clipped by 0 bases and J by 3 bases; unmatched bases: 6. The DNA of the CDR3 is TGCGCCAGCAGCTTGGCCGGGACTAGCGGGAGGGCCTTCTACAATGAGCAGTTCTTC. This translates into CASSLAGTSGRAFYNEQFF.

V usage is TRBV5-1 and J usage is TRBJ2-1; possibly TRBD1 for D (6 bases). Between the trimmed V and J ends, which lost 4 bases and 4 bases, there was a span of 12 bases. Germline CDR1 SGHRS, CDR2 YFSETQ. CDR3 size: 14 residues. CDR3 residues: CASSGITGYNEQFF. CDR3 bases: TGCGCCAGCAGCGGGATTACAGGGTACAATGAGCAGTTCTTC.

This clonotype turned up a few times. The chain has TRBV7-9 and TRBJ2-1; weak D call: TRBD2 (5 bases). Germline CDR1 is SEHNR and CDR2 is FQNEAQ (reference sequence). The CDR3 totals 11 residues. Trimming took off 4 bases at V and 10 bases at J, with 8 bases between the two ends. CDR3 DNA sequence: TGTGCCAGCAGCTCGGACTTCGAGCAGTTCTTC. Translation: CASSSDFEQFF.

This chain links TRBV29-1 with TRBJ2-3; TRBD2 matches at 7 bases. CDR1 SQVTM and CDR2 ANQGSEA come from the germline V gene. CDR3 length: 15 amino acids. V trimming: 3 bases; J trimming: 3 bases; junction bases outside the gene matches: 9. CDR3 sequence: CSVDLERDNTDTQYF. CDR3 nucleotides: TGCAGCGTTGATTTAGAGCGGGATAATACAGATACGCAGTATTTT.

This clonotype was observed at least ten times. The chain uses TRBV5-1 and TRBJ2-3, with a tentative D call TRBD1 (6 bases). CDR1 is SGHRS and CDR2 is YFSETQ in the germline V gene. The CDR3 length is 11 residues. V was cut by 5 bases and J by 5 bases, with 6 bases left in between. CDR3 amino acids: CASRTGDTQYF. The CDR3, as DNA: TGCGCCAGCAGGACAGGAGATACGCAGTATTTT. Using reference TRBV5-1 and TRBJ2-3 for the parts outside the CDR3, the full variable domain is KAGVTQTPRYLIKTRGQQVTLSCSPISGHRSVSWYQQTPGQGLQFLFEYFSETQRNKGNFPGRFSGRQFSNSRSEMNVSTLELGDSALYLCASRTGDTQYFGPGTRLTVL.

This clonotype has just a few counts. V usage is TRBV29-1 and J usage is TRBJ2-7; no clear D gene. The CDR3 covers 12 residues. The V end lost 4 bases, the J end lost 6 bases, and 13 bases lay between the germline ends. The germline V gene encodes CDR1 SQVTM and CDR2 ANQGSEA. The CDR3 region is CSVVPDWGEQYF. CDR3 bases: TGCAGCGTTGTGCCCGACTGGGGCGAGCAGTACTTC.

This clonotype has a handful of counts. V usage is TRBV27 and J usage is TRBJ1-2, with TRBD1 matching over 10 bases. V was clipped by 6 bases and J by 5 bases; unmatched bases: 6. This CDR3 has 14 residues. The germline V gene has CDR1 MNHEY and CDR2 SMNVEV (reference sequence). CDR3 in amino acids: CASRSPGQGYGYTF. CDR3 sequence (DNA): TGTGCCAGCAGATCCCCGGGACAGGGGTATGGCTACACCTTC.

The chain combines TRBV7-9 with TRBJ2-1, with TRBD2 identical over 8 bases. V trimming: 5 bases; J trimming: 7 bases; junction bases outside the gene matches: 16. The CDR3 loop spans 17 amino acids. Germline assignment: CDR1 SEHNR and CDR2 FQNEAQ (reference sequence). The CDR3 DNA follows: TGTGCCAGCAGCCCCGTTCGCGCGGGAGGAGTTCTTAATGAGCAGTTCTTC. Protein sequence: CASSPVRAGGVLNEQFF. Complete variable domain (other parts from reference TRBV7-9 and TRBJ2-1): DTGVSQNPRHKITKRGQNVTFRCDPISEHNRLYWYRQTLGQGPEFLTYFQNEAQLEKSRLLSDRFSAERPKGSFSTLEIQRTEQGDSAMYLCASSPVRAGGVLNEQFFGPGTRLTVL.

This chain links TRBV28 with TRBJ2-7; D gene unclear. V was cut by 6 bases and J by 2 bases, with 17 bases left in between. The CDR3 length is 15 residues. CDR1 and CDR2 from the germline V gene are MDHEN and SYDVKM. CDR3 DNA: TGTGCCAGCAGGCCAACCTCTCCCGTACCCTACGAGCAGTACTTC. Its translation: CASRPTSPVPYEQYF. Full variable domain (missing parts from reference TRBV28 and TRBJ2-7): DVKVTQSSRYLVKRTGEKVFLECVQDMDHENMFWYRQDPGLGLRLIYFSYDVKMKEKGDIPEGYSVSREKKERFSLILESASTNQTSMYLCASRPTSPVPYEQYFGPGTRLTVT.

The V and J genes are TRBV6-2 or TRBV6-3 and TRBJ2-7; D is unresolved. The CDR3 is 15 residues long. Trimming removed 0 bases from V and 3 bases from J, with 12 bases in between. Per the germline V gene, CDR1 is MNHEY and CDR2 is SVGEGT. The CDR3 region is CASSYSSPYDYEQYF. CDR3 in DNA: TGTGCCAGCAGTTACTCTTCACCCTATGACTACGAGCAGTACTTC.

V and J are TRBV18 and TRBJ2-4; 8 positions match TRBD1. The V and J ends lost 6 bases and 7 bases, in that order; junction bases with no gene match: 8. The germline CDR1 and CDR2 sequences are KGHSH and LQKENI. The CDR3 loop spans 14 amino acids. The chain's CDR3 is CASSPGTGGNIQYF. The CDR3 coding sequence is TGTGCCAGCTCGCCCGGGACAGGAGGGAACATTCAGTACTTC.

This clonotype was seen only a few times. CDR3 region: CAWSPLRTTIGANVLTF. The DNA for the CDR3 is TGTGCCTGGAGTCCCCTCAGGACAACAATCGGGGCCAACGTCCTGACTTTC. V and J are TRBV30 and TRBJ2-6, with D perhaps matching TRBD1 (5 bases). From germline, CDR1 is GTSNPN and CDR2 SVGIG (reference sequence). V lost 2 bases to trimming and J lost 4 bases, with 18 bases between them. The CDR3 has 17 amino acids.

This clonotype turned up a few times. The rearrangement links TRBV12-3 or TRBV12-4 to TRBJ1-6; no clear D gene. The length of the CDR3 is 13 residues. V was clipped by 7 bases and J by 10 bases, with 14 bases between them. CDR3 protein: CASTLDQVSPLHF. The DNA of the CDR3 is TGTGCCAGCACCCTCGACCAGGTCTCACCCCTCCACTTT.

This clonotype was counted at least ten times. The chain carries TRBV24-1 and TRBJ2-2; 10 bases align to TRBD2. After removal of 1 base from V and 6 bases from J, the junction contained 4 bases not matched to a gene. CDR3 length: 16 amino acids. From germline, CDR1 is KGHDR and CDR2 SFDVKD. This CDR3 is CATSDLAGGPSGELFF. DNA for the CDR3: TGTGCCACCAGTGATTTAGCGGGAGGGCCCTCCGGGGAGCTGTTTTTT.